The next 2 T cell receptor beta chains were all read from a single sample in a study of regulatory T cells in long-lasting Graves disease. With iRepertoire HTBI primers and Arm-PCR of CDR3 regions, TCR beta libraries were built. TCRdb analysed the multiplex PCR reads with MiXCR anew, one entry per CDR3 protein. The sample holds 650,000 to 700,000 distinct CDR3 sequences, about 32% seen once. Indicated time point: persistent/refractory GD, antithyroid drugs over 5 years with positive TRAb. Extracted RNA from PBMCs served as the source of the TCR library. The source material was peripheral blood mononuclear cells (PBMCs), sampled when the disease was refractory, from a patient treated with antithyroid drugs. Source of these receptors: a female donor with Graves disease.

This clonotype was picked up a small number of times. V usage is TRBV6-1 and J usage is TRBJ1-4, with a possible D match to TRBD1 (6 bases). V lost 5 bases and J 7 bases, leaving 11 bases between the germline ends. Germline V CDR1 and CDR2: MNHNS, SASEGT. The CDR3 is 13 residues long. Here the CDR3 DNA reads TGTGCCAGCAGTATAGGACAGCGTGAAAAACTGTTTTTT. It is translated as CASSIGQREKLFF.

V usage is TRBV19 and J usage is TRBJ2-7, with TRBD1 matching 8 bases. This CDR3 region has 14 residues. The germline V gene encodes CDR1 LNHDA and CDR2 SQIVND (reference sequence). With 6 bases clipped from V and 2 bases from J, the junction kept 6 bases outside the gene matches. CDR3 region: CASRMDRDTYEQYF. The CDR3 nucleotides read TGTGCCAGTAGAATGGACAGGGACACCTACGAGCAGTACTTC.